These 21 T cell receptor beta chains were all obtained from the same sample, sequenced in a study of OX40 agonist ivuxolimab in advanced cancers. Sequencing was performed with immunoSEQ multiplex PCR; in TCRdb, only in-frame clones are kept and a portion is missing. The sample has approximately 78,000 clones, about 87% seen once. The sample was CD4+ or CD8+ T cells sorted from blood, taken in a trial of the OX40 agonist ivuxolimab. These receptors were taken from an adult with an advanced solid tumor such as melanoma, head and neck, liver or kidney cancer.

V gene TRBV5-8 combines with J gene TRBJ2-3; 7 positions match TRBD1. With 5 bases clipped from V and 6 bases from J, the junction kept 6 bases outside the gene matches. Germline V gives CDR1 SGHTS, CDR2 YDEGEE. The CDR3 loop spans 13 amino acids. In DNA, the CDR3 is TGTGCCAGCAGTCCTACAGGGGCCGATACGCAGTATTTT. Its translation: CASSPTGADTQYF. Variable domain in full (rest from reference TRBV5-8 and TRBJ2-3): EAGVTQSPTHLIKTRGQQATLRCSPISGHTSVYWYQQALGLGLQFLLWYDEGEERNRGNFPPRFSGRQFPNYSSELNVNALELEDSALYLCASSPTGADTQYFGPGTRLTVL.

V and J are TRBV30 and TRBJ1-2, with a weak D call TRBD1 (6 bases). CDR1 GTSNPN and CDR2 SVGIG come from the germline V gene (reference sequence). The CDR3 has 11 amino acids. V was shortened by 4 bases and J by 5 bases, with 8 bases between the two germline ends. This chain's CDR3 is CAWTRGYGYTF. In nucleotides, the CDR3 is TGTGCCTGGACGAGGGGGTATGGCTACACCTTC.

The chain has TRBV14 and TRBJ1-4; D remains ambiguous. This CDR3 spans 15 amino acids. Trimming stripped 0 bases from V and 4 bases from J, with 9 bases between. Germline loops: CDR1 SGHDN, CDR2 FVKESK. CDR3 amino acids: CASSQESGFNEKLFF. DNA for the CDR3: TGTGCCAGCAGCCAAGAATCCGGCTTTAATGAAAAACTGTTTTTT.

This chain uses TRBV7-2 with TRBJ1-1; perhaps TRBD1 as D (6 bases). The V gene's germline CDR1 is SGHTA and CDR2 FQGNSA. This CDR3 spans 14 amino acids. V was cut by 4 bases and J by 4 bases, with 13 bases left in between. This CDR3 is CASSWQGLGTEAFF. CDR3 sequence (DNA): TGTGCCAGCAGCTGGCAGGGGCTGGGCACTGAAGCTTTCTTT.

In this sample, this clone turned up once. The V call is TRBV11-2, the J call TRBJ1-4; TRBD1 matches at 9 bases. V shed 5 bases and J 8 bases; nucleotides not matched to a gene: 6. This CDR3 is 14 amino acids long. The germline V gene encodes CDR1 SGHAT and CDR2 FQNNGV. The CDR3 nucleotides read TGTGCCAGCAGCCCACAGGGGGCGAAGGAAAAACTGTTTTTT. It encodes CASSPQGAKEKLFF.

The chain joins TRBV6-1 to TRBJ2-1, with 7 bases that match TRBD1. V gave up 1 base and J gave up 7 bases; unmatched junction bases: 4. The CDR3 is 14 amino acids. Germline assignment: CDR1 MNHNS and CDR2 SASEGT. The CDR3 reads CASSEGGGLNEQFF. CDR3 nucleotides: TGTGCCAGCAGTGAAGGAGGGGGCTTAAATGAGCAGTTCTTC.

The chain recombines TRBV6-6 with TRBJ1-3; D unresolved. The germline gives CDR1 MNHNY, CDR2 SVGAGI (reference sequence). Deletions cut 0 bases from V and 0 bases from J, with 6 bases between. CDR3 length: 15 amino acids. The CDR3 coding sequence is TGTGCCAGCAGTTACTCGGCCAGCTCTGGAAACACCATATATTTT. This gives the protein CASSYSASSGNTIYF.

The rearrangement joins TRBV5-6 to TRBJ2-2; no clear D. Germline-derived CDR1 and CDR2 are SGHDT and YYEEEE. This CDR3 has 16 residues. Deletions cut 0 bases from V and 0 bases from J, with 9 bases between. In DNA, the CDR3 is TGTGCCAGCAGCTTGGTCTCGGTCGCGAACACCGGGGAGCTGTTTTTT. Amino acids: CASSLVSVANTGELFF.

The chain employs TRBV4-1 and TRBJ1-1, with D perhaps TRBD1 (5 bases). The V gene's germline CDR1 is MGHRA and CDR2 YSYEKL. The CDR3 spans 14 residues. V dropped 2 bases and J dropped 1 base, with 8 bases sitting between them. The CDR3 nucleotides read TGCGCCAGCAGCCAAAGAGGACAGAACACTGAAGCTTTCTTT. Amino acids: CASSQRGQNTEAFF.

The chain couples TRBV2 to TRBJ1-5; D is perhaps TRBD1 (6 bases). The CDR3 consists of 13 residues. Trimming took 9 bases from V and 6 from J, leaving 15 bases between them. Germline V CDR1 and CDR2: SNHLY, FYNNEI. This CDR3 is CASSPGAAQPQHF. CDR3 DNA: TGTGCCAGTTCTCCAGGGGCGGCTCAGCCCCAGCATTTT.

The chain is built from TRBV7-6 and TRBJ1-6; 8 bases match TRBD1. The CDR3 consists of 15 residues. V lost 2 bases to trimming and J lost 8 bases; unmatched junction nucleotides: 5. Germline V CDR1 and CDR2: SGHVS, FNYEAQ. In nucleotides, the CDR3 is TGTGCCAGCAGCTTACAGACAGGGGACGATTCACCCCTCCACTTT. Protein: CASSLQTGDDSPLHF.

The V gene is TRBV5-1, the J gene TRBJ2-2; 10 bases align to TRBD2. V gave up 3 bases and J gave up 4 bases; unmatched junction bases: 6. This CDR3 has 16 residues. Germline lookup yields CDR1 SGHRS and CDR2 YFSETQ. The CDR3 sequence is CASSSSGSSTTGELFF. In DNA form, the CDR3 reads TGCGCCAGCAGCTCTAGCGGGAGTTCTACCACCGGGGAGCTGTTTTTT.

The chain carries TRBV7-2 and TRBJ1-6; D ambiguous. CDR3 length equals 12 residues. In germline, CDR1 is SGHTA, CDR2 FQGNSA. With 3 bases removed from V and 9 bases from J, the gap between germline ends came to 6 bases. The CDR3 coding sequence is TGTGCCAGCAGCTTTTGGGGTTCACCCCTCCACTTT. Its protein product is CASSFWGSPLHF.

This clone occurred once. V is TRBV5-6 and J is TRBJ2-7, with TRBD1 matching 7 bases. Germline V gene data show CDR1 as SGHDT and CDR2 as YYEEEE. The CDR3 sequence is 12 residues long. V shed 2 bases, J shed 9 bases, and the junction held 5 bases outside the gene matches. The CDR3 sequence: CASSLPGQLQYF. The CDR3 nucleotides read TGTGCCAGCAGCTTACCGGGACAGCTGCAGTACTTC.

This sequence joins TRBV2 and TRBJ1-4; D gene unclear. The V gene lost 8 bases and the J gene lost 8 bases, with 15 bases spanning the gap. This CDR3 has 13 residues. The germline V gene has CDR1 SNHLY and CDR2 FYNNEI. CDR3 DNA: TGTGCCAGCTCCCTTCGGGTGGCGGAAAAACTGTTTTTT. Amino acids: CASSLRVAEKLFF. The complete variable domain, with remaining parts taken from reference TRBV2 and TRBJ1-4, reads EPEVTQTPSHQVTQMGQEVILRCVPISNHLYFYWYRQILGQKVEFLVSFYNNEISEKSEIFDDQFSVERPDGSNFTLKIRSTKLEDSAMYFCASSLRVAEKLFFGSGTQLSVL.

CDR3 sequence (DNA): TGTGCCAGCAGCTTAACAGGGGGATTGGGCAAAAACATTCAGTACTTC. It encodes CASSLTGGLGKNIQYF. V usage is TRBV5-6 and J usage is TRBJ2-4; 8 nucleotides agree with TRBD1. The CDR3 consists of 16 residues. V trimming: 2 bases; J trimming: 3 bases; junction bases outside the gene matches: 7. From germline, CDR1 is SGHDT and CDR2 YYEEEE.

This rearrangement joins TRBV19 to TRBJ2-7; TRBD1 is a possible D gene (5 bases). CDR1 is LNHDA, CDR2 SQIVND, per germline (reference sequence). The CDR3 is 14 amino acids. Trimming pared 1 base from V and 6 bases from J, leaving 13 bases between. Here the CDR3 DNA reads TGTGCCAGTAGTATAGTCCAGGGTTCGGGCGAGCAGTACTTC. It codes for CASSIVQGSGEQYF.

The chain joins TRBV7-7 to TRBJ2-3; tentative D call: TRBD1 (6 bases). With 5 bases removed from V and 5 bases from J, the gap between germline ends came to 14 bases. The CDR3 totals 14 residues. Germline CDR1 is SSHAT and CDR2 is FNYEAQ (reference sequence). DNA of the CDR3: TGTGCCAGCAGCCAAACAGGGAATAGAGATACGCAGTATTTT. It yields the protein CASSQTGNRDTQYF.

This chain connects TRBV5-4 to TRBJ1-2; the D gene is possibly TRBD1 (5 bases). The CDR3 runs 14 residues. Germline lookup yields CDR1 SGHNT and CDR2 YYREEE (reference sequence). V lost 4 bases and J 3 bases, leaving 13 bases between the germline ends. CDR3 loop: CASSPREGYYGYTF. The CDR3 DNA reads TGTGCCAGCAGCCCCCGTGAGGGGTACTATGGCTACACCTTC.

J is TRBJ1-1 and V is TRBV7-9; D gene ambiguous. CDR3 length: 12 residues. Trimming cost V 5 bases and J 11 bases, with 15 bases left between them. The germline gives CDR1 SEHNR, CDR2 FQNEAQ (reference sequence). The CDR3 DNA follows: TGTGCCAGCAGCCCTGGACTTGCTGCGGCTTTCTTT. This gives the protein CASSPGLAAAFF.

The J gene is TRBJ2-7, the V gene TRBV19, with a weak D call TRBD2 (5 bases). CDR3 length: 16 residues. The V gene's germline CDR1 is LNHDA and CDR2 SQIVND (reference sequence). V gave up 1 base and J gave up 1 base, with 14 bases separating them. The CDR3 region is CASSIADSAQSYEQYF. The CDR3 DNA sequence: TGTGCCAGTAGTATAGCGGACTCGGCCCAGTCCTACGAGCAGTACTTC.